This T cell receptor beta chain was documented in a study of cytomegalovirus exposure and HLA in healthy donors. Only in-frame clones appear in the TCRdb table, and some are missing; sequencing was by immunoSEQ multiplex PCR. The data contain around 200,000 clones, 85% to 90% of them seen just once; the ten biggest clones take up about 2.9%. From the 120-subject validation cohort, which was separate from the approximately 700-subject first cohort, the donors were drawn. The CDR3 spans 16 residues. In germline, CDR1 is LNHDA, CDR2 SQIVND (reference sequence). The V and J ends lost 5 bases and 6 bases, in that order; junction bases with no gene match: 7.

The clonotype comes from a woman aged 18-35 years in good health and CMV-seronegative. The sequenced material came from PBMCs. The chain couples TRBV19 to TRBJ2-2; 12 nucleotides match TRBD2. The CDR3: CASSWTSGTSAGELFF. The CDR3 DNA reads TGTGCCAGTAGTTGGACTAGCGGGACCAGCGCCGGGGAGCTGTTTTTT.